The 17 T cell receptor beta chains listed next were all sequenced from one sample in a study of blood T cell repertoires in COVID-19. Profiled with immunoSEQ multiplex PCR; TCRdb holds only in-frame clones, not every one. The sample records about 230,000 clones, more than 80% being singletons. The sequenced sample consisted of peripheral blood. These receptors originate from a woman aged 80 or older with COVID-19, enrolled during active disease.

CDR3 protein: CASSPQGFSTEAFF. CDR3 in DNA: TGTGCCAGCTCACCACAGGGGTTTAGCACTGAAGCTTTCTTT. The genes are TRBV18 and TRBJ1-1; D possibly corresponds to TRBD1 (5 bases). Trimming pared 1 base from V and 4 bases from J, leaving 10 bases between. The germline V gene has CDR1 KGHSH and CDR2 LQKENI. The length of the CDR3 is 14 residues. Full variable domain (outside the CDR3, taken from reference TRBV18 and TRBJ1-1): NAGVMQNPRHLVRRRGQEARLRCSPMKGHSHVYWYRQLPEEGLKFMVYLQKENIIDESGMPKERFSAEFPKEGPSILRIQQVVRGDSAAYFCASSPQGFSTEAFFGQGTRLTVV.

The gene calls are TRBV14 and TRBJ1-1, with a possible D match to TRBD1 (5 bases). This CDR3 spans 15 amino acids. V lost 5 bases and J 0 bases, leaving 13 bases between the germline ends. The V gene's germline CDR1 is SGHDN and CDR2 FVKESK. The CDR3 DNA follows: TGTGCCAGCAGCGTCAAAGGGGAACTGAACACTGAAGCTTTCTTT. Its translation is CASSVKGELNTEAFF.

The chain has TRBV6-6 and TRBJ2-3, with 9 bases identical to TRBD1. The CDR3 covers 15 residues. In germline, CDR1 is MNHNY, CDR2 SVGAGI (reference sequence). V dropped 4 bases and J dropped 6; count of bases not matched to a gene: 8. In nucleotides, the CDR3 is TGTGCCAGCAGTTGGACTGGACAGGGGCGGGATACGCAGTATTTT. It codes for CASSWTGQGRDTQYF.

V usage is TRBV7-2 and J usage is TRBJ2-7; 9 positions match TRBD2. The CDR3 spans 15 residues. The junction had 4 bases not matched to a gene; V was cut back by 2 bases and J by 2 bases. CDR1 is SGHTA and CDR2 is FQGNSA in the germline V gene. This CDR3 reads CASSLQAGGPYEQYF. For the CDR3, the DNA is TGTGCCAGCAGCTTACAAGCGGGAGGCCCCTACGAGCAGTACTTC.

The gene calls are TRBV7-2 and TRBJ2-1; 9 nucleotides line up with TRBD2. This CDR3 contains 15 residues. After removal of 5 bases from V and 8 bases from J, the junction contained 10 bases not matched to a gene. Germline values: CDR1 SGHTA, CDR2 FQGNSA. CDR3 amino acids: CASSPGLAFRYEQFF. The CDR3, as DNA: TGTGCCAGCAGCCCCGGACTAGCGTTTAGGTATGAGCAGTTCTTC.

This clone was observed a handful of times. This chain uses TRBV24-1 with TRBJ1-5; no clear D. The germline V gene has CDR1 KGHDR and CDR2 SFDVKD. This CDR3 contains 14 residues. V dropped 1 base and J dropped 0 bases, with 3 bases sitting between them. CDR3 protein: CATSDFNSNQPQHF. The CDR3 coding sequence is TGTGCCACCAGTGATTTCAATAGCAATCAGCCCCAGCATTTT.

This clone was found a few times. The genes are TRBV27 and TRBJ1-2, with TRBD1 as a possible D gene (5 bases). The germline V gene has CDR1 MNHEY and CDR2 SMNVEV (reference sequence). The CDR3 is 13 amino acids. Trimming shortened V by 6 bases and J by 4 bases, and 12 bases separated the two germline ends. CDR3: CASSPGTVYGYTF. CDR3 sequence (DNA): TGTGCCAGCAGCCCCGGGACTGTCTATGGCTACACCTTC.

The chain has TRBV15 and TRBJ2-6, with a tentative D call TRBD2 (6 bases). Germline CDR1 is LNHNV and CDR2 is YYDKDF (reference sequence). Between the trimmed V and J ends, which lost 0 bases and 2 bases, there was a span of 17 bases. This CDR3 comprises 19 residues. In DNA form, the CDR3 reads TGTGCCACCAGCAGAGATGGAGGGGCCTTTCTTGCTGGGGCCAACGTCCTGACTTTC. Translating gives CATSRDGGAFLAGANVLTF.

This chain links TRBV4-1 with TRBJ1-2; the match to TRBD1 covers 9 bases. This CDR3 contains 15 residues. The ends lost 4 bases at V and 2 bases at J; junction bases unmatched: 5. Germline CDR1 is MGHRA and CDR2 is YSYEKL. For the CDR3, the DNA is TGCGCCAGCAGCCCTCCGGGACAGGGCAACTATGGCTACACCTTC. Translation: CASSPPGQGNYGYTF.

The J gene is TRBJ2-2, the V gene TRBV25-1, with D unclear. The CDR3 runs 18 residues. The V end was cut by 3 bases, the J end by 1 base, with 18 bases between. Germline lookup yields CDR1 MGHDK and CDR2 SYGVNS. Written as DNA, the CDR3 is TGTGCCAGCAGTGATTCGCCCCAGTTCACGTGGAACACCGGGGAGCTGTTTTTT. This translates into CASSDSPQFTWNTGELFF.

The chain links TRBV6-5 to TRBJ1-2; 7 bases agree with TRBD1. The V segment lost 7 bases and the J segment 5 bases; nucleotides outside the gene matches: 7. This CDR3 has 13 residues. Germline CDR1 and CDR2: MNHEY and SVGAGI. The CDR3 reads CASKPGTVYGYTF. The CDR3 region has the DNA TGTGCCAGCAAGCCAGGGACAGTTTATGGCTACACCTTC.

The V gene is TRBV13, the J gene TRBJ2-7; D ambiguous. The CDR3 runs 15 residues. V lost 2 bases and J lost 1, with 12 bases in between. From germline, CDR1 is PRHDT and CDR2 FYEKMQ (reference sequence). CDR3: CASSLLVADSYEQYF. The CDR3, as DNA: TGTGCCAGCAGCTTATTAGTGGCGGATTCCTACGAGCAGTACTTC.

In this sample, this clone turned up a few times. The chain has TRBV27 and TRBJ1-2, with 10 bases fitting TRBD1. The CDR3 is 17 residues long. With V trimmed by 5 bases and J by 8 bases, 17 bases remained unmatched. Germline-derived CDR1 and CDR2 are MNHEY and SMNVEV (reference sequence). The CDR3 DNA reads TGTGCCAGCAGTCCACCTGCGGGACAGGGGAGGAAGTTGGGCTACACCTTC. Translated, it gives CASSPPAGQGRKLGYTF.

The rearrangement joins TRBV10-1 to TRBJ2-2; 7 bases fit TRBD2. Germline CDR1 and CDR2: WNHNN and SYGVQD (reference sequence). The CDR3 runs to 15 residues. Trimming at V came to 8 bases and at J to 6 bases, leaving 12 bases not matched to a gene. DNA of the CDR3: TGCGCCAGCTCAAGGGCGGGGGAAAGCTCCGGGGAGCTGTTTTTT. It encodes CASSRAGESSGELFF.

This chain uses TRBV3-1 (or the pseudogene TRBV3-2) with TRBJ1-2, with 9 nucleotides matching TRBD1. CDR3 length: 16 amino acids. V dropped 5 bases and J dropped 2; count of bases not matched to a gene: 9. Per germline, CDR1 LGHDT and CDR2 YNNKEL (reference sequence). The CDR3 DNA sequence: TGTGCCAGCAGCTCCTATTTGGGACAGGGAAACTATGGCTACACCTTC. This encodes CASSSYLGQGNYGYTF.

This clone appeared a single time. The V gene is TRBV19, the J gene TRBJ1-5, with 7 positions matching TRBD1. This CDR3 has 16 amino acids. V trimming: 5 bases; J trimming: 2 bases; junction bases outside the gene matches: 9. The V gene's germline CDR1 is LNHDA and CDR2 SQIVND (reference sequence). The DNA of the CDR3 is TGTGCCAGTAGTCTGATAGGACAGGCGGGCAATCAGCCCCAGCATTTT. This sequence encodes CASSLIGQAGNQPQHF.

The genes are TRBV3-1 (or the pseudogene TRBV3-2) and TRBJ1-5, with TRBD1 as a possible D gene (6 bases). Per germline, CDR1 LGHDT and CDR2 YNNKEL (reference sequence). The length of the CDR3 is 14 residues. Trimming shortened V by 3 bases and J by 7 bases, and 13 bases separated the two germline ends. The CDR3 protein is CASSQSYRAQPQHF. CDR3 bases: TGTGCCAGCAGCCAGTCCTACAGGGCCCAGCCCCAGCATTTT.